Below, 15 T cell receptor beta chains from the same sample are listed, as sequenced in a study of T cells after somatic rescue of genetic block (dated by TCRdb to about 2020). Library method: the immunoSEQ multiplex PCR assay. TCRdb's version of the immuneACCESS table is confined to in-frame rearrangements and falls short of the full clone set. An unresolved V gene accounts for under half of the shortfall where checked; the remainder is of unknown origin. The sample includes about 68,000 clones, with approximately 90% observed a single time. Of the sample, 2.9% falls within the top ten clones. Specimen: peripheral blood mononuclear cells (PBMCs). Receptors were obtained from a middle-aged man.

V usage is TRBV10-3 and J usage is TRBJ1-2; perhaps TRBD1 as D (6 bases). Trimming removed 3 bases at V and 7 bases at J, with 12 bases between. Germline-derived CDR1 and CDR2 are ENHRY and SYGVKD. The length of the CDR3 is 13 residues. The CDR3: CAISDSDRTGYTF. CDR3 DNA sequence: TGTGCCATCAGTGATTCAGACAGGACTGGCTACACCTTC.

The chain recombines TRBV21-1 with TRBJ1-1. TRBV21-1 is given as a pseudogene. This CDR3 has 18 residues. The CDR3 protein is CASSKGTGERGRYTEAFF. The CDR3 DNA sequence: TGTGCCAGCAGCAAAGGAACGGGGGAAAGAGGAAGGTACACTGAAGCTTTCTTT.

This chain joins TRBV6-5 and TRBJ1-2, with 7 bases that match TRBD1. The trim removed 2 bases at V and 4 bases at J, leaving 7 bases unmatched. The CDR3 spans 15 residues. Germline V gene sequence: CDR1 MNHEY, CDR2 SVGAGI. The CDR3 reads CASSYPSQGVYGYTF. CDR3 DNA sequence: TGTGCCAGCAGTTACCCGTCCCAGGGGGTCTATGGCTACACCTTC.

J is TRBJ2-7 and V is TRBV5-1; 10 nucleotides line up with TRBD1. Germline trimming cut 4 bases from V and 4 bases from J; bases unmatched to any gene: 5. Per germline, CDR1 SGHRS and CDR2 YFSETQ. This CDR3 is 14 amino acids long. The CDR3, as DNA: TGCGCCAGCAGCAGGGGACAGGGGAGTTACGAGCAGTACTTC. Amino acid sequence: CASSRGQGSYEQYF.

As DNA, the CDR3 is TGTGCCAGCTCACCATCGACAGGGGAAGGGGAGCTGTTTTTT. It encodes CASSPSTGEGELFF. The chain has TRBV18 and TRBJ2-2, with 8 bases identical to TRBD1. The CDR3 is 14 amino acids. V gave up 2 bases and J gave up 8 bases; unmatched junction bases: 4. CDR1 and CDR2 from the germline V gene are KGHSH and LQKENI.

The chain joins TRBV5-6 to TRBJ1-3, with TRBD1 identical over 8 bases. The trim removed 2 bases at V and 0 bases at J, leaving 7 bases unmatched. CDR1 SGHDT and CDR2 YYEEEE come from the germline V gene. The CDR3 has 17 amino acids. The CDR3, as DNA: TGTGCCAGCAGCTTACGGACAGGGTGGGCCTCTGGAAACACCATATATTTT. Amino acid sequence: CASSLRTGWASGNTIYF.

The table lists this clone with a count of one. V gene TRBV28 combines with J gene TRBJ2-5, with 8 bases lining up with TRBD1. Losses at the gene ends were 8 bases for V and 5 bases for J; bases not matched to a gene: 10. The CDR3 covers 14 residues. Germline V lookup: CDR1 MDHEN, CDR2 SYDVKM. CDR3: CASGQGSPTETQYF. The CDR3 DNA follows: TGTGCCAGCGGACAGGGCTCGCCAACGGAGACCCAGTACTTC.

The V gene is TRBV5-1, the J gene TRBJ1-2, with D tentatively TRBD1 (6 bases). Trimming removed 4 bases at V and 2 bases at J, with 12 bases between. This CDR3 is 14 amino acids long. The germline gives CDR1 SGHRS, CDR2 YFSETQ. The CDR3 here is CASSAGGPNYGYTF. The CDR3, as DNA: TGCGCCAGCAGCGCGGGGGGGCCAAACTATGGCTACACCTTC.

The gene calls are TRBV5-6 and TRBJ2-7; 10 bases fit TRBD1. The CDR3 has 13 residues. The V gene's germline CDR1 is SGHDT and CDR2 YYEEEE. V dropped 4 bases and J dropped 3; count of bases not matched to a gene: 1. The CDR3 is CASSRDRGYEQYF. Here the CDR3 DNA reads TGTGCCAGCAGCCGGGACAGGGGCTACGAGCAGTACTTC.

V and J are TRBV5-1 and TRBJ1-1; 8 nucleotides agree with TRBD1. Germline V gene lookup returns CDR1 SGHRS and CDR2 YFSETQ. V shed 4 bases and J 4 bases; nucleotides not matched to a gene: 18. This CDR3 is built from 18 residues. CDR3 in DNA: TGCGCCAGCAGCCGCGGGGTGGGGTGGCAGGGGGCGAGCACTGAAGCTTTCTTT. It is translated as CASSRGVGWQGASTEAFF.

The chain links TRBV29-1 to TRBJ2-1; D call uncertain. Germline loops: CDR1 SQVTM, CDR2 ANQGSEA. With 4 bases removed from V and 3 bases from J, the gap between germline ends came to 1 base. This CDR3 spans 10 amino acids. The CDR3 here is CSVGYNEQFF. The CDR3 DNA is TGCAGCGTTGGCTACAATGAGCAGTTCTTC.

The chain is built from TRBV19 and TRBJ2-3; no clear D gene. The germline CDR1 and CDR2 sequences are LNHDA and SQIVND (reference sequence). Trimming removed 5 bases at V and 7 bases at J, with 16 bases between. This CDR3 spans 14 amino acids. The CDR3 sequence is CASSLAASSNTQYF. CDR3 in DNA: TGTGCCAGTAGTTTGGCAGCTTCGTCCAATACGCAGTATTTT.

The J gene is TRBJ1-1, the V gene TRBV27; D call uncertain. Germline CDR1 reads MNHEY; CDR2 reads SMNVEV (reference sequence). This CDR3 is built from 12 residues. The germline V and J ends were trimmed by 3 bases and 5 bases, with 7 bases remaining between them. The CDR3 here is CASSFLGTEAFF. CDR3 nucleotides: TGTGCCAGCAGTTTTTTGGGAACTGAAGCTTTCTTT.

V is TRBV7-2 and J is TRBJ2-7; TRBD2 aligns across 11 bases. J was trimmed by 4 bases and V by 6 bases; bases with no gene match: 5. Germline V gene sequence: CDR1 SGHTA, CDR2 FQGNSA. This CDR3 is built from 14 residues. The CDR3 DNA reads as TGTGCCAGCAGACCTGGGACTAGCGGATACGAGCAGTACTTC. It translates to CASRPGTSGYEQYF.

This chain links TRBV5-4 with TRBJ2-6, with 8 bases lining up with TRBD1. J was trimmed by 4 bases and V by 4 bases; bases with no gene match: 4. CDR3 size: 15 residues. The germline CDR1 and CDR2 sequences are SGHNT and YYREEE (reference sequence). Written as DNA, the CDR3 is TGTGCCAGCAGCCGGACAGGGCGAGGGGCCAACGTCCTGACTTTC. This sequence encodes CASSRTGRGANVLTF.